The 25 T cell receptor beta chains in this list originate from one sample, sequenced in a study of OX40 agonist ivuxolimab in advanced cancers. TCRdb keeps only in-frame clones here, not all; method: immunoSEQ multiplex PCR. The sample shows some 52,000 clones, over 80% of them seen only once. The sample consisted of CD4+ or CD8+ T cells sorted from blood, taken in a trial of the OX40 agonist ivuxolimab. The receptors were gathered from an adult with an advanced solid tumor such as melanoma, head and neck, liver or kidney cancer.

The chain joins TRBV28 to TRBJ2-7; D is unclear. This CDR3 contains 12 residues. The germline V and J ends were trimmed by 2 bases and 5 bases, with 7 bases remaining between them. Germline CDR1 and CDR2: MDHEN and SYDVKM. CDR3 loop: CASSLGRDEQYV. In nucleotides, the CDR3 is TGTGCCAGCAGTTTAGGAAGGGACGAGCAGTACGTC.

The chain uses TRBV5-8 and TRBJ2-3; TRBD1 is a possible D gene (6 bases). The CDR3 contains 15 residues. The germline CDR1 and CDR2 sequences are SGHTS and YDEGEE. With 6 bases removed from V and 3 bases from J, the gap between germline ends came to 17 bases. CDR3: CASIQSGVGTDTQYF. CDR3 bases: TGTGCCAGCATACAATCAGGGGTCGGGACAGATACGCAGTATTTT. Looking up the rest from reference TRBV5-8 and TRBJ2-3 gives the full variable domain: EAGVTQSPTHLIKTRGQQATLRCSPISGHTSVYWYQQALGLGLQFLLWYDEGEERNRGNFPPRFSGRQFPNYSSELNVNALELEDSALYLCASIQSGVGTDTQYFGPGTRLTVL.

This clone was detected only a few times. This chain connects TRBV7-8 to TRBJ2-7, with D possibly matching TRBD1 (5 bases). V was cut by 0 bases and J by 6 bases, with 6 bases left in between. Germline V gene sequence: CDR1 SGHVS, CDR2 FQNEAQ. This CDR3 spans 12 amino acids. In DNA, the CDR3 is TGTGCCAGCAGCTTAGCGGACATCGAGCAGTACTTC. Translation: CASSLADIEQYF.

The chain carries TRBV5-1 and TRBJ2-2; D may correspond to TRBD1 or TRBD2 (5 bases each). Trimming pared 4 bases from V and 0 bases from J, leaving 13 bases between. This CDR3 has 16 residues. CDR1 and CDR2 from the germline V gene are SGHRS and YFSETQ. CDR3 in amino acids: CASSTGRNTNTGELFF. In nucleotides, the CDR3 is TGCGCCAGCAGCACGGGACGGAACACGAACACCGGGGAGCTGTTTTTT. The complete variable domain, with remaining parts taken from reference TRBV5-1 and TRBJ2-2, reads KAGVTQTPRYLIKTRGQQVTLSCSPISGHRSVSWYQQTPGQGLQFLFEYFSETQRNKGNFPGRFSGRQFSNSRSEMNVSTLELGDSALYLCASSTGRNTNTGELFFGEGSRLTVL.

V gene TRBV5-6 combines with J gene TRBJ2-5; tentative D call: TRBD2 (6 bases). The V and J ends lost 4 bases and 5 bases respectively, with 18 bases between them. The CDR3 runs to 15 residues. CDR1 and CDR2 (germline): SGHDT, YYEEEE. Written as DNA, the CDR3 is TGTGCCAGCAGCCCGTCCGGGAGCCGGTTGGAGACCCAGTACTTC. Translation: CASSPSGSRLETQYF.

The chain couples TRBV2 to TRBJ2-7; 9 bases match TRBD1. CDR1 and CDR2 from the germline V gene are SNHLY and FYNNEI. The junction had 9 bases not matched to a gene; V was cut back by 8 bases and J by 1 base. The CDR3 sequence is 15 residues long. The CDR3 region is CASGGTGGASYEQYF. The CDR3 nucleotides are TGTGCCAGCGGAGGCACAGGGGGCGCTTCCTACGAGCAGTACTTC.

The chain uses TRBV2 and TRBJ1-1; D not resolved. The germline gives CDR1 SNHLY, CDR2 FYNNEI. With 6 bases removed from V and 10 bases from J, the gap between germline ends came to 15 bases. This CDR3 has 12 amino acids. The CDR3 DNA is TGTGCCAGCAGGAGAGACCACCGCGGAGCTTTCTTT. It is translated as CASRRDHRGAFF.

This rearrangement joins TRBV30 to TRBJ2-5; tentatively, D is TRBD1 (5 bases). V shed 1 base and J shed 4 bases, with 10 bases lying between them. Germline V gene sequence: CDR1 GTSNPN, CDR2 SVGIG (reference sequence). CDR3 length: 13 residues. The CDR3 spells CAWSAGRGETQYF. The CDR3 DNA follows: TGTGCCTGGAGTGCAGGGCGCGGAGAGACCCAGTACTTC.

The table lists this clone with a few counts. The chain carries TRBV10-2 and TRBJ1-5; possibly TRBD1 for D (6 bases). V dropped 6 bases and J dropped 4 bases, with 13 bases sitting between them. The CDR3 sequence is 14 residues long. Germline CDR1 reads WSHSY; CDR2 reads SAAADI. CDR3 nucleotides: TGCGCCAGCAGGGGGGGGCTACAGAATCAGCCCCAGCATTTT. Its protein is CASRGGLQNQPQHF.

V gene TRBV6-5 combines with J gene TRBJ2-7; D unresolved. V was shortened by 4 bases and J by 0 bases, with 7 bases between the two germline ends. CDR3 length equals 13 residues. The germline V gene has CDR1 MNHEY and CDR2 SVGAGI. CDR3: CASSSLASYEQYF. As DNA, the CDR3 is TGTGCCAGCAGTTCCCTTGCCTCCTACGAGCAGTACTTC.

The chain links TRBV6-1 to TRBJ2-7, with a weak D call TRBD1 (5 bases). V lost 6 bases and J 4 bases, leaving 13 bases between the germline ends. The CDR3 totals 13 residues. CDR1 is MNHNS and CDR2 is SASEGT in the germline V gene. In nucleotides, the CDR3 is TGTGCCAGCAGCGAGACAGATTGGTACGAGCAGTACTTC. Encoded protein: CASSETDWYEQYF.

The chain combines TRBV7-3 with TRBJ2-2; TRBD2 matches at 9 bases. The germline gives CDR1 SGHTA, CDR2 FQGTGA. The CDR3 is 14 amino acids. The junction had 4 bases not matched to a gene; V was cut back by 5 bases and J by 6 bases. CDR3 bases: TGTGCCAGCAGCATCGGGACTAGCCCCGGGGAGCTGTTTTTT. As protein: CASSIGTSPGELFF. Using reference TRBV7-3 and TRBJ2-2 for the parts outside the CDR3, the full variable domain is GAGVSQTPSNKVTEKGKYVELRCDPISGHTALYWYRQSLGQGPEFLIYFQGTGAADDSGLPNDRFFAVRPEGSVSTLKIQRTERGDSAVYLCASSIGTSPGELFFGEGSRLTVL.

The CDR3 DNA reads TGTGCCAGCAGCCCCGGGACAGGGGCCACCTACGAGCAGTACTTC. This gives the protein CASSPGTGATYEQYF. The genes are TRBV7-6 and TRBJ2-7, with 10 bases that match TRBD1. This CDR3 has 15 amino acids. Germline CDR1 is SGHVS and CDR2 is FNYEAQ. After removal of 5 bases from V and 2 bases from J, the junction contained 6 bases not matched to a gene.

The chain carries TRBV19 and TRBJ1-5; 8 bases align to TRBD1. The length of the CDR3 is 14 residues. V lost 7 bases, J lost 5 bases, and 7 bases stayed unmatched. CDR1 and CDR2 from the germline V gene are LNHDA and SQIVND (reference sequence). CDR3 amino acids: CASNQDRVYQPQHF. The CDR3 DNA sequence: TGTGCCAGTAATCAGGACAGGGTATATCAGCCCCAGCATTTT.

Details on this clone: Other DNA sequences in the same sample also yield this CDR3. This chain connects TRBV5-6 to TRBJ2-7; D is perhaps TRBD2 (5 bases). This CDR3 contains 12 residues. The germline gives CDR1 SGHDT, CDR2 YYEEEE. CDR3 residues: CASSKPGYEQYV. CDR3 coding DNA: TGTGCCAGCAGCAAGCCGGGATACGAGCAATACGTC.

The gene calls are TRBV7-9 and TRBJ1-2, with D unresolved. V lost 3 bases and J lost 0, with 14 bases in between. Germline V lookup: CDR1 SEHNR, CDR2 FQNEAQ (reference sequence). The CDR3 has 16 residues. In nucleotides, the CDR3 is TGTGCCAGCAGCTTTGTTAGCTATCTGACTAACTATGGCTACACCTTC. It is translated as CASSFVSYLTNYGYTF.

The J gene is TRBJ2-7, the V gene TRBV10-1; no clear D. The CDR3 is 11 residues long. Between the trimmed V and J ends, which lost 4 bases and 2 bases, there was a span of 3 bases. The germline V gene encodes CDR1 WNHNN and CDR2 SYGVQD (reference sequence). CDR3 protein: CASSVTYEQYV. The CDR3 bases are TGCGCCAGCAGTGTAACCTACGAGCAGTACGTC.

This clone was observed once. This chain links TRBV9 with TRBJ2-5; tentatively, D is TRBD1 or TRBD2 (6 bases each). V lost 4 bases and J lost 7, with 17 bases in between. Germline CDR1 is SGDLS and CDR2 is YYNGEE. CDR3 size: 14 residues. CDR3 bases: TGTGCCAGCAGCATCCGGCGGGAAGGGGGGACCCAGTACTTC. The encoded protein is CASSIRREGGTQYF.

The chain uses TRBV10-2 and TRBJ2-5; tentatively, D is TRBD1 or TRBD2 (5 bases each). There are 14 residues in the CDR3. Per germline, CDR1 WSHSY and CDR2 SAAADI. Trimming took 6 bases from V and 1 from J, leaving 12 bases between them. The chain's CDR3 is CASRQVGVQETQYF. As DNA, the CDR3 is TGCGCCAGCAGACAGGTGGGGGTCCAAGAGACCCAGTACTTC.

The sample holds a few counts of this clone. CDR3 region: CASSEPGQGDIQYF. The DNA for the CDR3 is TGCGCCAGCAGTGAGCCGGGACAGGGGGACATTCAGTACTTC. The chain recombines TRBV10-2 with TRBJ2-4, with 11 positions matching TRBD1. This CDR3 has 14 residues. CDR1 WSHSY and CDR2 SAAADI come from the germline V gene. The V segment lost 2 bases and the J segment 8 bases; nucleotides outside the gene matches: 2.

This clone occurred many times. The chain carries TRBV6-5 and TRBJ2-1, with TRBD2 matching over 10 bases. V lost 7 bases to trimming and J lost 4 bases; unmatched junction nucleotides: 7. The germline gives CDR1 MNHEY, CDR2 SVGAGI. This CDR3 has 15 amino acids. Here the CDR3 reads CASTSKRGGYNEQFF. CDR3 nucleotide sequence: TGTGCCAGCACTTCAAAGCGGGGGGGATACAATGAGCAGTTCTTC.

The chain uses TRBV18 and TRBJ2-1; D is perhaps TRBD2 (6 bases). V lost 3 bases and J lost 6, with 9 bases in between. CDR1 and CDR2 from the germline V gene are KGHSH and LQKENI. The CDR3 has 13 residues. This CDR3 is CASSPGTLNEQFF. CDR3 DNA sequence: TGTGCCAGCTCACCCGGGACTCTCAATGAGCAGTTCTTC. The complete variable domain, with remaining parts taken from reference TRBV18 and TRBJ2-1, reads NAGVMQNPRHLVRRRGQEARLRCSPMKGHSHVYWYRQLPEEGLKFMVYLQKENIIDESGMPKERFSAEFPKEGPSILRIQQVVRGDSAAYFCASSPGTLNEQFFGPGTRLTVL.

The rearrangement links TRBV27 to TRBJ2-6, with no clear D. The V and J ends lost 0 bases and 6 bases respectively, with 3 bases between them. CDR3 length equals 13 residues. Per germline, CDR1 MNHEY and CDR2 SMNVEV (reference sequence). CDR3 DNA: TGTGCCAGCAGTTTATCGAAGGCCAACGTCCTGACTTTC. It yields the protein CASSLSKANVLTF.

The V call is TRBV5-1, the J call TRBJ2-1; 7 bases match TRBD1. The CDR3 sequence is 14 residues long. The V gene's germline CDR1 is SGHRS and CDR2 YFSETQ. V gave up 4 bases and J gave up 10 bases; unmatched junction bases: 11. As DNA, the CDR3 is TGCGCCAGCAGCACCGGACAGGCGGTAGCGGAGCAGTTCTTC. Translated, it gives CASSTGQAVAEQFF.

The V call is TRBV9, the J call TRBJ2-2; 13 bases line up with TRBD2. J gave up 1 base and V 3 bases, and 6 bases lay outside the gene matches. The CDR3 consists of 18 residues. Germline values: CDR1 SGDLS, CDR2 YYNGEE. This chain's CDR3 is CASSARLAGGQNTGELFF. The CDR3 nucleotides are TGTGCCAGCAGCGCCAGACTAGCGGGGGGACAGAACACCGGGGAGCTGTTTTTT.